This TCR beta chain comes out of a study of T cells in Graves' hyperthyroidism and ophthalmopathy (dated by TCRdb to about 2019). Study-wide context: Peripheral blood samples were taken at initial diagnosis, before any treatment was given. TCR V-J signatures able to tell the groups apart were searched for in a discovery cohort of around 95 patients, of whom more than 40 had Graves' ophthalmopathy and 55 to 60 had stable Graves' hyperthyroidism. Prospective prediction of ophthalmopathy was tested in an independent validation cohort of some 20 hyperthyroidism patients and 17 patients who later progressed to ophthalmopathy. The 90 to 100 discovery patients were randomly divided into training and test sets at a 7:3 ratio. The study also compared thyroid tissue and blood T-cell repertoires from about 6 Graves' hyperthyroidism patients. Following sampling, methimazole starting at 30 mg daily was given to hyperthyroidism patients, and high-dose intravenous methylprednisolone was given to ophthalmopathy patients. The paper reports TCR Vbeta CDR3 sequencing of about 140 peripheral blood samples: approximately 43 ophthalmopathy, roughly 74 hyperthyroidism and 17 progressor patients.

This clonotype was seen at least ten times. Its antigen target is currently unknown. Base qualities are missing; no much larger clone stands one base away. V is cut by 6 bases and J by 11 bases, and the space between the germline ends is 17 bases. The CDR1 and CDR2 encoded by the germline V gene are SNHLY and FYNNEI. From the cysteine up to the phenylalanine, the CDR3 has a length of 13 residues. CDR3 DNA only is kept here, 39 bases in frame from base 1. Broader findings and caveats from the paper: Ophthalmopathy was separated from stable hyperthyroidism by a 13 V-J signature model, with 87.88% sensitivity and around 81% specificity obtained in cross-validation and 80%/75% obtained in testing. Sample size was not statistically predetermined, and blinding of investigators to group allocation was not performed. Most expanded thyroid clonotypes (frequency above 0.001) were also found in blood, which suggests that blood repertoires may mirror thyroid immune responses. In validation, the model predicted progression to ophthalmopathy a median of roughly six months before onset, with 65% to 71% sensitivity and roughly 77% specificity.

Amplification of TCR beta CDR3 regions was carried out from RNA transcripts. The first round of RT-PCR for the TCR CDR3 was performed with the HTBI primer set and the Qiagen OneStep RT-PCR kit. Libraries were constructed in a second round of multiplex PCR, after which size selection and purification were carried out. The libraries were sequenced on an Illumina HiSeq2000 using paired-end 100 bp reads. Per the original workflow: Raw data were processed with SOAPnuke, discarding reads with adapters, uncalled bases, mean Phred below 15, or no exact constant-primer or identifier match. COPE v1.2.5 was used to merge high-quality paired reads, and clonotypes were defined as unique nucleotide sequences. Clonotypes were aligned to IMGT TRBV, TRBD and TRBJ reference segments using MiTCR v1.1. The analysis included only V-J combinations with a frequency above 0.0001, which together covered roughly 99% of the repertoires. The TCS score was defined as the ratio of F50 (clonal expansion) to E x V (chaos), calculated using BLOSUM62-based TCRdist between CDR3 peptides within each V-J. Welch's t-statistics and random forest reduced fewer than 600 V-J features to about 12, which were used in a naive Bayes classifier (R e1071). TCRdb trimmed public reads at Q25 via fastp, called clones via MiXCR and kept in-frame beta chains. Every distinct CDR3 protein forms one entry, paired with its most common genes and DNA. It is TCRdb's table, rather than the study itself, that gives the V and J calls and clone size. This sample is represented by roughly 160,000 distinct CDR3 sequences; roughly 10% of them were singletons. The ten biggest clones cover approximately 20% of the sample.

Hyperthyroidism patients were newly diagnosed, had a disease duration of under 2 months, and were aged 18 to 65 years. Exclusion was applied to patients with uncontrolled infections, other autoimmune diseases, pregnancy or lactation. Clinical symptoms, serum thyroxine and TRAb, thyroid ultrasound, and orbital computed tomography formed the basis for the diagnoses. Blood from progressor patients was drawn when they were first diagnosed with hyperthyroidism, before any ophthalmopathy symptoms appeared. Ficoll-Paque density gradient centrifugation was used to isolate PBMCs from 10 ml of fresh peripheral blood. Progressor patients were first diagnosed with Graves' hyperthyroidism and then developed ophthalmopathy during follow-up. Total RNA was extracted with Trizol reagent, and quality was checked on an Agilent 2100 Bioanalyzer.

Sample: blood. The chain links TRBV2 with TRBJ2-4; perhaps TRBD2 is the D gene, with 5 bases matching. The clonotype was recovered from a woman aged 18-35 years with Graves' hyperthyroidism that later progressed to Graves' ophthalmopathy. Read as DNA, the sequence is TGTGCCAGCAGCTCCCCGGGAAGAGGTCTTCAGTACTTC. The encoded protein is CASSSPGRGLQYF.